The present T cell receptor (beta chain) was sequenced within a study of cytomegalovirus exposure and HLA in healthy donors. Regarding the study as a whole: TCR clusters originating in the first cohort tended to co-occur in the roughly 120 validation repertoires, according to a later analysis.

Details on this clone: Its antigen is undetermined.

Germline assignment: CDR1 LGHNA and CDR2 YNFKEQ. Unmatched junction bases numbered 7, after V lost 3 bases and J lost 4 bases. The CDR3 sequence is 15 residues long. The validation cohort, a group of over a hundred subjects, included the donors and was separate from the approximately 680-subject first cohort. Measured with immunoSEQ multiplex PCR; TCRdb has only the in-frame clones, and not every one. The sample carries 100,000 to 150,000 clones, roughly 90% recorded once. The sequencing sample was made of PBMCs. The TCR was taken from a woman aged 18-35 years in good health and CMV-seronegative. The rearrangement joins TRBV4-2 to TRBJ2-7, with 9 bases fitting TRBD2. The CDR3 protein is CASSHQLAGRYEQYF. The CDR3 DNA reads as TGTGCCAGCAGCCACCAGCTAGCGGGAAGGTACGAGCAGTACTTC.